This TCR beta chain is from a study of monozygotic twins with inflammatory bowel disease. The germline V gene has CDR1 SGHAT and CDR2 FQNNGV. The CDR3 consists of 16 residues. TCRdb processed the 5' RACE reads again and assigns one entry to each CDR3 protein, with no DNA. The sample holds approximately 400,000 distinct CDR3 sequences. This TCR came from a human donor with ulcerative colitis or Crohn's disease, or a healthy co-twin of an affected twin (not recorded which). Source material: blood. This chain uses TRBV11-2 with TRBJ2-6; without DNA, the TCRdb call of TRBD1 cannot be checked. The chain's CDR3 is CASSLESRAGANVLTF.